One and the same sample provided the 11 T cell receptor beta chains below, sequenced in a study of blood T cell repertoires in COVID-19. Using immunoSEQ multiplex PCR, the repertoire was profiled, and TCRdb retains in-frame clones only, with some absent. The data contain roughly 130,000 clones, 70% to 90% of them singletons. The sequenced sample consisted of peripheral blood. The receptors were gathered from a man aged 35-49 years with acute or convalescent COVID-19.

This sequence joins TRBV29-1 and TRBJ1-2, with a possible D match to TRBD1 (6 bases). The germline CDR1 and CDR2 sequences are SQVTM and ANQGSEA. Trimming left V 6 bases short and J 3 bases short, with 17 bases between. The CDR3 sequence is 14 residues long. CDR3 region: CSVIDRRGDYGYTF. CDR3 nucleotide sequence: TGCAGCGTGATAGACAGGAGAGGGGACTATGGCTACACCTTC.

V gene TRBV6-5 combines with J gene TRBJ1-1, with 10 nucleotides matching TRBD1. CDR3 size: 14 residues. The V and J ends lost 6 bases and 6 bases, in that order; junction bases with no gene match: 7. The V gene's germline CDR1 is MNHEY and CDR2 SVGAGI. CDR3 bases: TGTGCCAGCAGCGGACAGGGGGAAGTTCCTGAAGCTTTCTTT. This translates into CASSGQGEVPEAFF.

The chain is built from TRBV30 and TRBJ1-1; TRBD1 is a possible D gene (6 bases). This CDR3 spans 13 amino acids. Germline assignment: CDR1 GTSNPN and CDR2 SVGIG (reference sequence). The V gene lost 2 bases and the J gene lost 5 bases, with 12 bases spanning the gap. The DNA of the CDR3 is TGTGCCTGGAGTAAACAGGGAGATACTGAAGCTTTCTTT. It specifies CAWSKQGDTEAFF.

The rearrangement uses TRBV19 and TRBJ2-3; D remains ambiguous. Germline CDR1 reads LNHDA; CDR2 reads SQIVND (reference sequence). V was shortened by 6 bases and J by 2 bases, with 12 bases between the two germline ends. The CDR3 sequence is 14 residues long. The chain's CDR3 is CASSTNAHTDTQYF. As DNA, the CDR3 is TGTGCCAGTAGCACTAACGCTCACACAGATACGCAGTATTTT.

The J gene is TRBJ1-4, the V gene TRBV10-3, with D possibly being TRBD1 (5 bases). The length of the CDR3 is 13 residues. Germline CDR1 and CDR2: ENHRY and SYGVKD. V lost 8 bases to trimming and J lost 0 bases, with 7 bases between them. CDR3 residues: CAIGAATNEKLFF. The CDR3 coding sequence is TGTGCCATCGGGGCGGCAACTAATGAAAAACTGTTTTTT.

This clone was found a few times. The genes are TRBV27 and TRBJ2-2; TRBD2 agrees at 7 bases. The CDR3 is made up of 18 amino acids. CDR1 and CDR2 (germline): MNHEY, SMNVEV (reference sequence). V lost 4 bases and J lost 3; bases outside the gene matches: 14. The CDR3 reads CASSSGGLAAADTGELFF. DNA of the CDR3: TGTGCCAGCAGTTCGGGCGGGCTAGCGGCAGCGGACACCGGGGAGCTGTTTTTT.

V usage is TRBV29-1 and J usage is TRBJ2-6; 8 bases match TRBD1. Looked up from germline, CDR1 is SQVTM and CDR2 is ANQGSEA. This CDR3 region has 16 residues. V shed 5 bases and J 0 bases; nucleotides not matched to a gene: 6. CDR3 region: CSVSGTGLSGANVLTF. The CDR3 bases are TGCAGCGTTTCCGGGACAGGACTCTCTGGGGCCAACGTCCTGACTTTC.

This chain's CDR3 is CASSAWVQGNEQFF. CDR3 sequence (DNA): TGTGCCAGCAGCGCCTGGGTCCAGGGCAATGAGCAGTTCTTC. The chain employs TRBV13 and TRBJ2-1; tentative D call: TRBD1 (5 bases). The V gene lost 5 bases and the J gene lost 6 bases, with 14 bases spanning the gap. The CDR3 loop spans 14 amino acids. Germline V gives CDR1 PRHDT, CDR2 FYEKMQ (reference sequence).

The chain joins TRBV6-5 to TRBJ1-1, with D unresolved. CDR1 and CDR2 (germline): MNHEY, SVGAGI. Trimming removed 7 bases at V and 4 bases at J, with 13 bases between. CDR3 length: 13 amino acids. CDR3 DNA: TGTGCCAGCACCGCGGGCCAGCGCACTGAAGCTTTCTTT. It specifies CASTAGQRTEAFF.

The chain links TRBV15 to TRBJ1-1; 9 nucleotides match TRBD1. The V segment lost 0 bases and the J segment 3 bases; nucleotides outside the gene matches: 2. The CDR3 is 15 amino acids. Germline V gene sequence: CDR1 LNHNV, CDR2 YYDKDF (reference sequence). The CDR3 region has the DNA TGTGCCACCAGCAGAGATTGGACAGGGGACACTGAAGCTTTCTTT. Translating it yields CATSRDWTGDTEAFF.

The chain couples TRBV9 to TRBJ1-5; no reliable D call. Trimming left V 0 bases short and J 6 bases short, with 10 bases between. There are 14 residues in the CDR3. The germline V gene encodes CDR1 SGDLS and CDR2 YYNGEE. CDR3 sequence: CASSVAEVGQPQHF. DNA for the CDR3: TGTGCCAGCAGCGTAGCTGAGGTAGGTCAGCCCCAGCATTTT.